Below, 15 T cell receptor beta chains from the same sample are listed, as sequenced in a study of STAT3 mutations in large granular lymphocyte leukemia. Study-wide findings and caveats: Every T-cell large granular lymphocyte leukemia patient had at least one immunodominant TCR beta clonotype.

These receptors have no identified antigens. Some clones are missing from TCRdb's copy, which holds only in-frame ones; the method was immunoSEQ multiplex PCR. Of several thousand clones listed, less than 60% were seen once; the top ten hold around three quarters. Sequenced input: peripheral blood mononuclear cells. Receptor source: a boy between 10 and 17 years old with T-cell large granular lymphocyte leukemia. Some clones in this sample may be carry-over from other donors' samples.

This chain links TRBV13 with TRBJ1-5, with unresolved D. V lost 0 bases and J lost 4, with 7 bases in between. This CDR3 has 14 amino acids. Looked up from germline, CDR1 is PRHDT and CDR2 is FYEKMQ (reference sequence). The CDR3 sequence is CASSLGTGNQPQHF. CDR3 bases: TGTGCCAGCAGCTTAGGCACGGGGAATCAGCCCCAGCATTTT. The full variable domain, with the rest looked up from reference TRBV13 and TRBJ1-5, is AAGVIQSPRHLIKEKRETATLKCYPIPRHDTVYWYQQGPGQDPQFLISFYEKMQSDKGSIPDRFSAQQFSDYHSELNMSSLELGDSALYFCASSLGTGNQPQHFGDGTRLSIL.

J is TRBJ1-6 and V is TRBV13; D might be TRBD1 (5 bases). Trimming stripped 7 bases from V and 10 bases from J, with 11 bases between. The V gene's germline CDR1 is PRHDT and CDR2 FYEKMQ (reference sequence). This CDR3 contains 12 residues. In DNA, the CDR3 is TGTGCCAGCAAGGGGAACAAATCACCCCTCCACTTT. This gives the protein CASKGNKSPLHF.

This chain uses TRBV9 with TRBJ2-7; TRBD1 matches 8 bases. CDR1 and CDR2 from the germline V gene are SGDLS and YYNGEE. The CDR3 length is 14 residues. Losses at the gene ends were 2 bases for V and 4 bases for J; bases not matched to a gene: 5. This chain's CDR3 is CASSVGTGLYEQYF. Here the CDR3 DNA reads TGTGCCAGCAGCGTGGGGACAGGCCTTTACGAGCAGTACTTC.

This clone was counted only a few times. J is TRBJ1-6 and V is TRBV18; D call uncertain. Per the germline V gene, CDR1 is KGHSH and CDR2 is LQKENI. The CDR3 totals 13 residues. V was clipped by 1 base and J by 11 bases, with 9 bases between them. The CDR3 here is CASSPREGPPLHF. DNA of the CDR3: TGTGCCAGCTCACCACGGGAAGGGCCACCCCTCCACTTT.

J is TRBJ1-4 and V is TRBV6-5; no reliable D call. Looked up from germline, CDR1 is MNHEY and CDR2 is SVGAGI. This CDR3 has 14 residues. The germline V and J ends were trimmed by 6 bases and 0 bases, with 8 bases remaining between them. CDR3 sequence: CASRGTTTNEKLFF. The DNA for the CDR3 is TGTGCCAGCAGAGGCACAACAACTAATGAAAAACTGTTTTTT.

The chain combines TRBV5-1 with TRBJ1-2; 8 bases are a match to TRBD1. The CDR3 is made up of 16 amino acids. V was pared by 4 bases and J by 2 bases, with 10 bases of the junction left unmatched. Germline CDR1 SGHRS, CDR2 YFSETQ. For the CDR3, the DNA is TGCGCCAGCAGCCCGGCCTCGGGACAGGTGAACTATGGCTACACCTTC. Residues: CASSPASGQVNYGYTF.

This clone was detected a few times. This chain links TRBV7-9 with TRBJ1-5; possible D gene TRBD1, 5 bases. Germline V gene data show CDR1 as SEHNR and CDR2 as FQNEAQ (reference sequence). Trimming stripped 0 bases from V and 1 base from J, with 7 bases between. The length of the CDR3 is 15 residues. The CDR3 here is CASSLAGESNQPQHF. DNA of the CDR3: TGTGCCAGCAGCTTAGCGGGGGAGAGCAATCAGCCCCAGCATTTT.

Only one count was recorded for this clone. The chain is built from TRBV6-5 and TRBJ2-6; no definite D call. The germline gives CDR1 MNHEY, CDR2 SVGAGI. The CDR3 runs 14 residues. V was pared by 7 bases and J by 4 bases, with 11 bases between. The CDR3 spells CASNVSPGANVLTF. Here the CDR3 DNA reads TGTGCCAGCAATGTGTCCCCGGGGGCCAACGTCCTGACTTTC.

This clone was detected only a few times. The rearrangement uses TRBV7-9 and TRBJ2-7, with D perhaps TRBD2 (5 bases). Trimming left V 5 bases short and J 3 bases short, with 8 bases between. CDR3 size: 12 residues. Germline CDR1 is SEHNR and CDR2 is FQNEAQ (reference sequence). DNA for the CDR3: TGTGCCAGCAGCCCACGGGGCTACGAGCAGTACTTC. Amino acids: CASSPRGYEQYF.

The V and J genes are TRBV7-8 and TRBJ1-5; D not certain. Looked up from germline, CDR1 is SGHVS and CDR2 is FQNEAQ. V was trimmed by 4 bases and J by 4 bases, leaving 17 bases between them. This CDR3 has 16 residues. Here the CDR3 reads CASSSAEESGNQPQHF. The CDR3 DNA sequence: TGTGCCAGCAGCTCCGCGGAGGAGAGCGGGAATCAGCCCCAGCATTTT.

V is TRBV27 and J is TRBJ2-7; 13 positions agree with TRBD2. CDR3 size: 16 residues. After removal of 2 bases from V and 5 bases from J, the junction contained 6 bases not matched to a gene. From germline, CDR1 is MNHEY and CDR2 SMNVEV (reference sequence). The CDR3 nucleotides are TGTGCCAGCAGTTTAGACCCGGGACTAGCGGGGAACGAGCAGTACTTC. Translation gives CASSLDPGLAGNEQYF.

In this sample, this clone turned up a few times. This sequence joins TRBV27 and TRBJ1-6, with TRBD1 matching 7 bases. Unmatched junction bases numbered 7, after V lost 6 bases and J lost 5 bases. This CDR3 is 15 amino acids long. Looked up from germline, CDR1 is MNHEY and CDR2 is SMNVEV (reference sequence). In DNA, the CDR3 is TGTGCCAGCAGCAGTACAGGGGCGCATAATTCACCCCTCCACTTT. Protein sequence: CASSSTGAHNSPLHF.

The V and J genes are TRBV27 and TRBJ2-1; TRBD2 matches at 8 bases. Germline V gives CDR1 MNHEY, CDR2 SMNVEV (reference sequence). The trim removed 4 bases at V and 6 bases at J, leaving 14 bases unmatched. This CDR3 is built from 17 residues. The CDR3 bases are TGTGCCAGCAGTTGGTACACCCCTGGACTAGCTGCCAATGAGCAGTTCTTC. It translates to CASSWYTPGLAANEQFF.

This chain links TRBV12-5 with TRBJ1-1; 7 bases are a match to TRBD1. Trimming at V came to 5 bases and at J to 4 bases, leaving 7 bases not matched to a gene. The CDR3 runs 14 residues. The V gene's germline CDR1 is LGHNT and CDR2 FRNRAP. CDR3 nucleotides: TGTGCTAGTGGTACGGGACAGCAGAGCACTGAAGCTTTCTTT. Protein: CASGTGQQSTEAFF.

The genes are TRBV7-6 and TRBJ1-6; D ambiguous. V lost 0 bases to trimming and J lost 7 bases, with 10 bases between them. The CDR3 length is 15 residues. Germline CDR1 SGHVS, CDR2 FNYEAQ. The CDR3 DNA reads TGTGCCAGCAGCTTAGCGGGGTCAGGCAATTCACCCCTCCACTTT. Translated: CASSLAGSGNSPLHF.